A selection of T cell receptor beta chains follows, all from one sample in a study of cytomegalovirus exposure and HLA in healthy donors. Generated by immunoSEQ multiplex PCR, the TCRdb table keeps only in-frame clones and is missing some. The data show under 200,000 clones, around three quarters seen once. Sequencing was carried out using PBMCs. Source of these receptors: a woman in her 30s in good health and CMV-seronegative. Both conserved end residues are part of each CDR3. The order of the fields is D gene, clone size, J gene, V gene, CDR3 protein, CDR3 DNA. A D gene is named only where the DNA matches it firmly. The size entry is marked missing in some rows and otherwise reads once, few, many or a size class.

TRBD1 NA TRBJ1-1 TRBV6-1 CASSDGTGLLAFF TGTGCCAGCAGTGACGGGACAGGGTTGTTGGCTTTCTTT
NA NA TRBJ2-2 TRBV6-4 CASRLLGTTNTGELFF TGTGCCAGCAGATTATTAGGGACAACGAACACCGGGGAGCTGTTTTTT
TRBD2 NA TRBJ2-7 TRBV27 CASSLRAGVLEQYF TGTGCCAGCAGTTTAAGAGCGGGAGTATTAGAGCAGTACTTC
TRBD1 NA TRBJ2-7 TRBV7-9 CASSLPGQGYEQYF TGTGCCAGCAGCTTACCCGGACAGGGCTACGAGCAGTACTTC
TRBD2 NA TRBJ2-7 TRBV7-9 CASSPRTSGLASYEQYF TGTGCCAGCAGCCCAAGGACTAGCGGGTTAGCCTCCTACGAGCAGTACTTC
TRBD1 NA TRBJ2-5 TRBV4-2 CASSQDRGRTGGFETQYF TGTGCCAGCAGCCAAGATCGGGGCCGGACAGGGGGATTTGAGACCCAGTACTTC
NA NA TRBJ1-4 TRBV30 CAWSGELNEKLFF TGTGCCTGGAGCGGGGAGCTGAATGAAAAACTGTTTTTT
NA NA TRBJ2-1 TRBV6-1 CASSGDGAPGFNEQFF TGTGCCAGCAGTGGAGATGGAGCGCCGGGGTTCAATGAGCAGTTCTTC
TRBD2 NA TRBJ2-5 TRBV29-1 CSVERGSGGGLAETQYF TGCAGCGTTGAAAGAGGTAGCGGGGGGGGTCTGGCAGAGACCCAGTACTTC
TRBD1 NA TRBJ2-7 TRBV5-1 CASRPSRDSGHEQYF TGCGCCAGCAGGCCCTCCCGGGACAGTGGCCACGAGCAGTACTTC
TRBD1 few TRBJ1-1 TRBV11-1 CASNSRTGGNTEAFF TGTGCCAGCAACAGTCGGACAGGGGGTAACACTGAAGCTTTCTTT